What follows are 7 T cell receptor beta chains derived from one specimen sequenced in a study of blood T cells in healthy people across ages (dated by TCRdb to between 2015 and 2016). Library preparation employed 5' RACE. The instrument given in TCRdb is Illumina HiSeq 2500. A second PCR of roughly 6 to 11 cycles was performed with a sample-barcoded 5' primer and a J-beta primer mix. TCRdb reprocessing: public reads trimmed at Q25 with fastp, clones called with MiXCR, in-frame beta chains kept. Each entry merges the rows of one CDR3 protein and shows their most common DNA and genes. Present in this sample are 1.5 million to 2 million distinct CDR3 sequences, around 36% of which were seen just once. The ten largest clones capture around 11% of the sample. The sample consisted of blood. All receptors come from a woman in her twenties or thirties in good health.

The chain is built from TRBV10-1 and TRBJ2-1; D unclear. The length of the CDR3 is 14 residues. Trimming took off 5 bases at V and 6 bases at J, with 14 bases between the two ends. The germline CDR1 and CDR2 sequences are WNHNN and SYGVQD (reference sequence). CDR3 sequence (DNA): TGCGCCAGCAGTAGGGATACTAATTCCAATGAGCAGTTCTTC. It encodes CASSRDTNSNEQFF.

The gene calls are TRBV4-1 and TRBJ2-7; 7 nucleotides line up with TRBD1. CDR1 MGHRA and CDR2 YSYEKL come from the germline V gene. Trimming at V came to 6 bases and at J to 6 bases, leaving 14 bases not matched to a gene. The CDR3 totals 15 residues. The CDR3 sequence is CASSPTPSTGVEQYF. The DNA for the CDR3 is TGCGCCAGCAGTCCAACTCCTTCAACAGGGGTCGAGCAGTACTTC.

As regards this clonotype: Being one base from a much bigger clone, this may be a read error. The V call is TRBV29-1, the J call TRBJ2-7, with D tentatively TRBD1 or TRBD2 (5 bases each). The germline CDR1 and CDR2 sequences are SQVTM and ANQGSEA. The CDR3 is 14 amino acids. CDR3 in amino acids: CGVEGGDSPREQYF. The CDR3 DNA sequence: TGCGGCGTTGAAGGAGGAGACAGCCCGCGGGAGCAGTACTTC.

This clonotype has only a few counts. V usage is TRBV20-1 and J usage is TRBJ2-5; 7 bases match TRBD1. The CDR3 totals 15 residues. The germline CDR1 and CDR2 sequences are DFQATT and SNEGSKA (reference sequence). V was pared by 2 bases and J by 1 base, with 7 bases of the junction left unmatched. This CDR3 is CSARWGQKFQETQYF. The CDR3 DNA sequence: TGCAGTGCTAGATGGGGACAGAAGTTCCAAGAGACCCAGTACTTC.

The V gene is TRBV7-9, the J gene TRBJ2-3; 9 bases fit TRBD2. CDR3 length equals 19 residues. The germline CDR1 and CDR2 sequences are SEHNR and FQNEAQ (reference sequence). The V gene end was trimmed by 6 bases and the J gene end by 4 bases; junction bases not matched to a gene: 20. CDR3 sequence reads: CASSDRGAASGKASDTQYF. As DNA, the CDR3 is TGTGCCAGCAGTGACCGGGGCGCGGCTAGCGGGAAAGCGTCAGATACGCAGTATTTT.

The gene calls are TRBV7-2 and TRBJ1-6; D unresolved. The length of the CDR3 is 12 residues. CDR1 is SGHTA, CDR2 FQGNSA, per germline. Trimming took 4 bases from V and 12 from J, leaving 10 bases between them. CDR3 sequence: CASSSVRLPLHF. DNA for the CDR3: TGTGCCAGCAGCTCGGTACGGTTACCCCTCCACTTT.

In this sample, this clonotype turned up a few times. The chain joins TRBV4-1 to TRBJ2-1, with D perhaps being TRBD1 or TRBD2 (5 bases each). CDR1 is MGHRA, CDR2 YSYEKL, per germline. The ends were cut back, 7 bases at V and 10 bases at J, with 23 bases in the middle. The CDR3 is made up of 15 amino acids. Here the CDR3 DNA reads TGCGCCAGCATTCCCGGGCCGGGACGCCCCAGAGAGCAGTTCTTC. The encoded protein is CASIPGPGRPREQFF.